This TCR beta chain was obtained from a study of T cells in localized non-small cell lung cancer. Study-level findings and limits: Heterogeneity within the tumor remains possible, as just one region underwent sequencing. A denser population of T cells in blood accompanied longer overall survival. Uninvolved adjacent lung had more T cell clonality than any other tissue, topping tumor. Researchers found a median around 58 of the top 100 tumor clones in adjacent lung.

As to this clone: Its matching antigen is unknown.

Using immunoSEQ multiplex PCR, the repertoire was profiled, and TCRdb retains in-frame clones only, with some absent. The sample lists tens of thousands of clones; about 87% were seen once. In germline, CDR1 is SGHDT, CDR2 YYEEEE. The CDR3 length is 14 residues. V dropped 4 bases and J dropped 3 bases, with 14 bases sitting between them. Source: peripheral blood, taken before any cancer treatment. The sequence derives from a man between 40 and 75 years old with stage I squamous cell lung carcinoma. V and J are TRBV5-6 and TRBJ2-7; D uncertain. This CDR3 is CASSGVGGYYEQYF. DNA for the CDR3: TGTGCCAGCAGCGGGGTAGGTGGGTACTACGAGCAGTACTTC.